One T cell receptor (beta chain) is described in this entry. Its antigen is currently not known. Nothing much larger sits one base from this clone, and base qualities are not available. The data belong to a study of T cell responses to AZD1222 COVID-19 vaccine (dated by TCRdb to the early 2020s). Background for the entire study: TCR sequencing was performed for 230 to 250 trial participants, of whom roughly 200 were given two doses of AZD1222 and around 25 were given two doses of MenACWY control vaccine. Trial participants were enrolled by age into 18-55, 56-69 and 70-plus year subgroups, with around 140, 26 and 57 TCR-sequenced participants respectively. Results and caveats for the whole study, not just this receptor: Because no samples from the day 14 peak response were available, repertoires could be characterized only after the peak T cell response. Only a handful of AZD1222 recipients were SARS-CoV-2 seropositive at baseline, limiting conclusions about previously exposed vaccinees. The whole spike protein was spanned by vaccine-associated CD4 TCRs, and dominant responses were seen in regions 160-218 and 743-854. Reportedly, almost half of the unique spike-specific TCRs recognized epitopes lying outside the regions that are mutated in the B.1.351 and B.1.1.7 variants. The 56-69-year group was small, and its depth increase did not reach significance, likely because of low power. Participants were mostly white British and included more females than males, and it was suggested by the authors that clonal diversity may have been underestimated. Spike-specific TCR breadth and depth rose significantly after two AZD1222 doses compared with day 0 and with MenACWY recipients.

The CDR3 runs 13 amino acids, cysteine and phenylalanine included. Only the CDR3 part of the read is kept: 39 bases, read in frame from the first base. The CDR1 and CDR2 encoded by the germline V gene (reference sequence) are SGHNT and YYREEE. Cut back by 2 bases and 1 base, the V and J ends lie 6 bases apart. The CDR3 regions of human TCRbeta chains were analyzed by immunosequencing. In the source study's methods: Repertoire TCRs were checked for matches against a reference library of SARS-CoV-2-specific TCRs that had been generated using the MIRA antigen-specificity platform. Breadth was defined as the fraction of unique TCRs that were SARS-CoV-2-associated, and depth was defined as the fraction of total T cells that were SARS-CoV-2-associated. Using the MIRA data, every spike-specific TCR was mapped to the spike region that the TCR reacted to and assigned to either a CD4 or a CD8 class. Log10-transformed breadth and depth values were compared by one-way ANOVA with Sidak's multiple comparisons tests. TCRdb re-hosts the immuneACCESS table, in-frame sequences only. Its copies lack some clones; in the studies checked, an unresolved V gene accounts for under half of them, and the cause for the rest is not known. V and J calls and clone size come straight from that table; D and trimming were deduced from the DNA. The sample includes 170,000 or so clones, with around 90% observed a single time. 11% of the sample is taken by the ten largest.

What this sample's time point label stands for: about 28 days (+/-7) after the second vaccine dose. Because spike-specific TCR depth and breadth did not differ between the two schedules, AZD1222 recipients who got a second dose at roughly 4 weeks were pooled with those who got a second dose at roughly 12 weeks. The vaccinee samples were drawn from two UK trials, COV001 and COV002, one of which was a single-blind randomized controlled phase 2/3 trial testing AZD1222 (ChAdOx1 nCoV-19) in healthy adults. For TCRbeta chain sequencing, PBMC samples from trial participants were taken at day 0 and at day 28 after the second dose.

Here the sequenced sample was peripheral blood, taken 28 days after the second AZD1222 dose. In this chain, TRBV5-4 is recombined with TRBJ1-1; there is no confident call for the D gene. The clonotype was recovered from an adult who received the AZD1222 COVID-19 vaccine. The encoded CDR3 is CASSFNTNTEAFF. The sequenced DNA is TGTGCCAGCAGCTTTAACACGAACACTGAAGCTTTCTTT.